Sequencing of this TCR beta chain was carried out in a study of cytomegalovirus exposure and HLA in healthy donors. Study conclusions and caveats: Reports described diagnosis of cytomegalovirus status by the classifier as highly specific and sensitive.

V was trimmed by 2 bases and J by 7 bases, leaving 16 bases between them. Germline V gene data show CDR1 as SGHRS and CDR2 as YFSETQ. This CDR3 has 15 amino acids. Note on this clone: Antigen: not known.

PCR involved 60 Vbeta and 13 Jbeta primers. The data were produced by immunoSEQ multiplex PCR, yet TCRdb's version contains in-frame clones alone and is incomplete. The table lists approximately 50,000 clones, approximately 83% of them singletons, with 4.3% in the top ten. The chain uses TRBV5-1 and TRBJ2-1; a weak D match, TRBD1 (6 bases). This clonotype originated in a man between 25 and 39 years old in good health and CMV-seronegative. The specimen sequenced was PBMCs. Written as DNA, the CDR3 is TGCGCCAGCAGCTTTACAGGGAAGTCGGAGAATGAGCAGTTCTTC. Its translation is CASSFTGKSENEQFF.